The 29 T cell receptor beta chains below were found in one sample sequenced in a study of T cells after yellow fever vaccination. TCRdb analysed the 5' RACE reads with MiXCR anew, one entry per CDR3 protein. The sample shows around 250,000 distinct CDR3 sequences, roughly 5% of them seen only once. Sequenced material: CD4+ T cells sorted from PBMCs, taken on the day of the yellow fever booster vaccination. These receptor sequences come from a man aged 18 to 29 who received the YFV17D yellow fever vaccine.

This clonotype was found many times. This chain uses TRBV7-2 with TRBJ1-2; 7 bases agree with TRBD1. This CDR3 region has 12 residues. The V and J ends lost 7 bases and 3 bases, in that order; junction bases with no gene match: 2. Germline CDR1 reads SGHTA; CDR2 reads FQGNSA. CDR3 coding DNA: TGTGCCAGCAACGGACAGGACTATGGCTACACCTTC. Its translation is CASNGQDYGYTF.

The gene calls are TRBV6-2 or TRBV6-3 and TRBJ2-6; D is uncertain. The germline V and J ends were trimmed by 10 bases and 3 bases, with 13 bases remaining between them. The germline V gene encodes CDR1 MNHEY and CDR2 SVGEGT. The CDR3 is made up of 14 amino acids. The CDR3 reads CATYVPGGANVLTF. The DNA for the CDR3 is TGTGCCACCTACGTTCCAGGTGGGGCCAACGTCCTGACTTTC.

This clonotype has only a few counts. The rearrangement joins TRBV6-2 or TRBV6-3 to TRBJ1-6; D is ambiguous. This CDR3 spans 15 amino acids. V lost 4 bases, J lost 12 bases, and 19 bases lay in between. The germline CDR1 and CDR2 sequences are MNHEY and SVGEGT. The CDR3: CASSWTEKGRGPLHF. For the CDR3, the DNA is TGTGCCAGCAGTTGGACGGAGAAAGGACGTGGACCCCTCCACTTT.

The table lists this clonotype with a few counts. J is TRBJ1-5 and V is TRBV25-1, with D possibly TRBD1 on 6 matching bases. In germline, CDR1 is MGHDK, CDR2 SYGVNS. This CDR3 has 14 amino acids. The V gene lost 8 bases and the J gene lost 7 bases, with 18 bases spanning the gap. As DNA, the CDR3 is TGTGCCAGCTCGGACGGGCGAGGGGGACAGCCCCAGCATTTT. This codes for CASSDGRGGQPQHF. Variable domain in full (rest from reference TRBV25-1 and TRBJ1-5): EADIYQTPRYLVIGTGKKITLECSQTMGHDKMYWYQQDPGMELHLIHYSYGVNSTEKGDLSSESTVSRIRTEHFPLTLESARPSHTSQYLCASSDGRGGQPQHFGDGTRLSIL.

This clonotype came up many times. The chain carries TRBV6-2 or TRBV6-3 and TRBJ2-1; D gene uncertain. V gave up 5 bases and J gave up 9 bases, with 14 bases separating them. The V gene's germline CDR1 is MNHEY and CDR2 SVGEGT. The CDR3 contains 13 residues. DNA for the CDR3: TGTGCCAGCAGTGACCCCTTTCCGGTTGAGCAGTTCTTC. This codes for CASSDPFPVEQFF.

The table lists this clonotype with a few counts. Written as DNA, the CDR3 is TGTGCCAGCAGCGTAGAGGGTTTCGCGAACACCGGGGAGCTGTTTTTT. Translating gives CASSVEGFANTGELFF. The genes are TRBV9 and TRBJ2-2; D gene ambiguous. The CDR3 sequence is 16 residues long. V dropped 0 bases and J dropped 0 bases, with 9 bases sitting between them. Germline V gives CDR1 SGDLS, CDR2 YYNGEE. The full variable domain, completed using reference TRBV9 and TRBJ2-2, is DSGVTQTPKHLITATGQRVTLRCSPRSGDLSVYWYQQSLDQGLQFLIQYYNGEERAKGNILERFSAQQFPDLHSELNLSSLELGDSALYFCASSVEGFANTGELFFGEGSRLTVL.

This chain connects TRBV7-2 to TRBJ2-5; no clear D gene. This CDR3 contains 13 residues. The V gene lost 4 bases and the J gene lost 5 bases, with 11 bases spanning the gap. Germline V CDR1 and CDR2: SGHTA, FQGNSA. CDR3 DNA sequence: TGTGCCAGCAGCTCCTTAAGTTGGGAGACCCAGTACTTC. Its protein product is CASSSLSWETQYF. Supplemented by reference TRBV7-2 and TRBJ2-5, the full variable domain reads GAGVSQSPSNKVTEKGKDVELRCDPISGHTALYWYRQSLGQGLEFLIYFQGNSAPDKSGLPSDRFSAERTGGSVSTLTIQRTQQEDSAVYLCASSSLSWETQYFGPGTRLLVL.

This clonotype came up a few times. CDR3 sequence: CASSLGTGSGELFF. As DNA, the CDR3 is TGCGCCAGCAGCTTGGGAACGGGCTCCGGGGAGCTGTTTTTT. J is TRBJ2-2 and V is TRBV5-1; D not certain. The germline V and J ends were trimmed by 0 bases and 6 bases, with 9 bases remaining between them. The CDR3 spans 14 residues. The germline V gene encodes CDR1 SGHRS and CDR2 YFSETQ.

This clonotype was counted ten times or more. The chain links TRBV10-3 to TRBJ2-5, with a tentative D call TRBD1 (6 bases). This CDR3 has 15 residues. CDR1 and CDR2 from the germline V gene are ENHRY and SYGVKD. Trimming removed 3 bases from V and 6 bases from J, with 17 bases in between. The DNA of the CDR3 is TGTGCCATCAGTGAAGGGGGTACAGGTGGCCAGACCCAGTACTTC. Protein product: CAISEGGTGGQTQYF.

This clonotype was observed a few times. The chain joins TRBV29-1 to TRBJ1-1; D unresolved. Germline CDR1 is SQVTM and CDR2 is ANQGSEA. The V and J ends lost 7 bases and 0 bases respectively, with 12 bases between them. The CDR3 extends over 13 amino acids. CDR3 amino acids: CSGKRLMNTEAFF. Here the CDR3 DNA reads TGCAGCGGGAAAAGGTTAATGAACACTGAAGCTTTCTTT.

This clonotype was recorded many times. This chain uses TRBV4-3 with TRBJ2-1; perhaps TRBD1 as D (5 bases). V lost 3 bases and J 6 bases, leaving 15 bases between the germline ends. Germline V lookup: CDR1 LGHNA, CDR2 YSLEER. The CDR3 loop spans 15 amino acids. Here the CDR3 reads CASSQSGPPGNEQFF. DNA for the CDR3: TGCGCCAGCAGCCAGTCAGGGCCCCCCGGCAATGAGCAGTTCTTC.

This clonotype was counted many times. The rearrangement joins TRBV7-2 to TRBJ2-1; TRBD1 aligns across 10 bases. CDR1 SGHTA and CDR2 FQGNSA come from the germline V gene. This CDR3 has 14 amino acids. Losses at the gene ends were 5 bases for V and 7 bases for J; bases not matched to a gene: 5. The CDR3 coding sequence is TGTGCCAGCAGCCTGCGACAGGGGGCAAATGAGCAGTTCTTC. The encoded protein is CASSLRQGANEQFF. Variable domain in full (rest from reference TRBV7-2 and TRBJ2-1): GAGVSQSPSNKVTEKGKDVELRCDPISGHTALYWYRQSLGQGLEFLIYFQGNSAPDKSGLPSDRFSAERTGGSVSTLTIQRTQQEDSAVYLCASSLRQGANEQFFGPGTRLTVL.

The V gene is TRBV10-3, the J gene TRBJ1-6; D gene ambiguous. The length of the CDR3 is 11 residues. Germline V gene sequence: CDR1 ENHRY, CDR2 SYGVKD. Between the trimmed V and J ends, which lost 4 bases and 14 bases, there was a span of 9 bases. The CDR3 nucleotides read TGTGCCATCAGTGGTGGGAGTTCCCTCCACTTT. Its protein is CAISGGSSLHF.

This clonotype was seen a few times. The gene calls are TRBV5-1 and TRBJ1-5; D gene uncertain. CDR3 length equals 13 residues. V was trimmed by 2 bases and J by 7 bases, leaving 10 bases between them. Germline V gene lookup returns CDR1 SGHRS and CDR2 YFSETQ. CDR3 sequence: CASSFEGRQPQHF. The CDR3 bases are TGCGCCAGCAGCTTCGAGGGCCGGCAGCCCCAGCATTTT. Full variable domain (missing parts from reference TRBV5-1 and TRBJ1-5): KAGVTQTPRYLIKTRGQQVTLSCSPISGHRSVSWYQQTPGQGLQFLFEYFSETQRNKGNFPGRFSGRQFSNSRSEMNVSTLELGDSALYLCASSFEGRQPQHFGDGTRLSIL.

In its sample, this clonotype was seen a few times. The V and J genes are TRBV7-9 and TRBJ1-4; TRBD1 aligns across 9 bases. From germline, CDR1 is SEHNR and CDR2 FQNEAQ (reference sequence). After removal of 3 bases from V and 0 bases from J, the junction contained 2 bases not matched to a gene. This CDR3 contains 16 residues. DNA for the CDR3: TGTGCCAGCAGCTTCGGGACAGGGTCAACTAATGAAAAACTGTTTTTT. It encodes CASSFGTGSTNEKLFF.

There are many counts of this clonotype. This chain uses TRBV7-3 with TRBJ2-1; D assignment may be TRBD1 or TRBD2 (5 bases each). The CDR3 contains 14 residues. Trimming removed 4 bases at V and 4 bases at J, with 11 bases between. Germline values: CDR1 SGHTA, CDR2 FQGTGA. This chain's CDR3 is CASSSLGEYNEQFF. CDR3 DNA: TGTGCCAGCAGCTCTCTGGGGGAGTACAATGAGCAGTTCTTC. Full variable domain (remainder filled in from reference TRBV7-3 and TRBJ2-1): GAGVSQTPSNKVTEKGKYVELRCDPISGHTALYWYRQSLGQGPEFLIYFQGTGAADDSGLPNDRFFAVRPEGSVSTLKIQRTERGDSAVYLCASSSLGEYNEQFFGPGTRLTVL.

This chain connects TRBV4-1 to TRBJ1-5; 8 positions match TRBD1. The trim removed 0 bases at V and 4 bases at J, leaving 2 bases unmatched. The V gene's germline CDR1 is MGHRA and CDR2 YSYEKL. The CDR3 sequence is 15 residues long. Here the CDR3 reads CASSQDGQGNQPQHF. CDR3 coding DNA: TGCGCCAGCAGCCAAGACGGACAGGGAAATCAGCCCCAGCATTTT.

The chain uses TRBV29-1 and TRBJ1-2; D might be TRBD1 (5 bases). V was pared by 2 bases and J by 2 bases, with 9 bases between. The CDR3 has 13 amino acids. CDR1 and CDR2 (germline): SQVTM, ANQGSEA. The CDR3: CSVEQGANYGYTF. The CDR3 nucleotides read TGCAGCGTTGAACAAGGGGCAAACTATGGCTACACCTTC.

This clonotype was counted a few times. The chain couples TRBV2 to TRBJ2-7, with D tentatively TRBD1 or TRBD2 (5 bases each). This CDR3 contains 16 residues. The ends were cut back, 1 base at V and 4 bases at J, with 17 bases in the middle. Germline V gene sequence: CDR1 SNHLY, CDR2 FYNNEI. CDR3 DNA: TGTGCCAGCAGTGAAGGGTTGAAGGTTTGGGGGTACGAGCAGTACTTC. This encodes CASSEGLKVWGYEQYF.

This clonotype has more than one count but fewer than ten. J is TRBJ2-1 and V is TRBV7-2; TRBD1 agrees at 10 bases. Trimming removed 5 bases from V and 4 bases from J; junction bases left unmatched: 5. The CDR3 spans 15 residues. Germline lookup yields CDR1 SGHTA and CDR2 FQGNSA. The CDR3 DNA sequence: TGTGCCAGCAGCCAGGGACAGGGGAAATACAATGAGCAGTTCTTC. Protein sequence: CASSQGQGKYNEQFF.

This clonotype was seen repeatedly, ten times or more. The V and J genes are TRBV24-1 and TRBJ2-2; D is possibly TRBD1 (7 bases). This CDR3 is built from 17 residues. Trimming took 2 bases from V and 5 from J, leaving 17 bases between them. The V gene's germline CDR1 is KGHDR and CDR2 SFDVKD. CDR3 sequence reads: CATSDSRGTRRTGELFF. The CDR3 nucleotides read TGTGCCACCAGTGATTCCAGGGGGACTCGGCGAACCGGGGAGCTGTTTTTT.

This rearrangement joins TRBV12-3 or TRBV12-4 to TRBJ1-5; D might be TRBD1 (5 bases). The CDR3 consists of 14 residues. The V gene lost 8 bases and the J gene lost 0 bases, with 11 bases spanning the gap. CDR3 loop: CASEPQGSNQPQHF. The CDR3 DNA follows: TGTGCCAGCGAACCCCAGGGTAGCAATCAGCCCCAGCATTTT.

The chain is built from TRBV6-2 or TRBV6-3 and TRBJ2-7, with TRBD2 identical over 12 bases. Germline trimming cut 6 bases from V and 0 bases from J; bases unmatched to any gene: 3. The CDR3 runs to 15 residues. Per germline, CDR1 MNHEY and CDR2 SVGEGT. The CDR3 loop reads CASRSTSGSSYEQYV. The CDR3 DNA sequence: TGTGCCAGCAGATCGACTAGCGGGAGCTCCTACGAGCAGTACGTC.

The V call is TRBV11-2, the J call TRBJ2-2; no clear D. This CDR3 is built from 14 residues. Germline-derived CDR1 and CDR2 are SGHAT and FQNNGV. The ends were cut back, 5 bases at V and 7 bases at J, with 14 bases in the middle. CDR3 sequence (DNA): TGTGCCAGCAGCACGCGGACGGATAACGGGGAGCTGTTTTTT. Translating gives CASSTRTDNGELFF.

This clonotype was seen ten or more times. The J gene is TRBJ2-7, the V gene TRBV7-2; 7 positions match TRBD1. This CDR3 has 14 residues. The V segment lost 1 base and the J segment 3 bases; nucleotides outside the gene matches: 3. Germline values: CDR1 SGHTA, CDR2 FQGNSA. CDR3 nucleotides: TGTGCCAGCAGCTTAGGGGGACAGTACTACGAGCAGTACTTC. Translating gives CASSLGGQYYEQYF.

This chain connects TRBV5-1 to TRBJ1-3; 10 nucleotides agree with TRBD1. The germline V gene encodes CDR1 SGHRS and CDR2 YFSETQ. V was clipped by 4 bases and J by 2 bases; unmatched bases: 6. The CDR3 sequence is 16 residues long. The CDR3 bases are TGCGCCAGCAGCGGAAGACAGGGGGCACCTGGAAACACCATATATTTT. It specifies CASSGRQGAPGNTIYF.

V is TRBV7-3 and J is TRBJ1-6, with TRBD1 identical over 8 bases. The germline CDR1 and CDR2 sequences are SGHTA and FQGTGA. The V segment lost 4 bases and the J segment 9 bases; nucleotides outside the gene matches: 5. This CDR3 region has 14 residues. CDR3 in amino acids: CASSSRDRSSPLHF. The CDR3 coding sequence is TGTGCCAGCAGCTCCCGGGACAGGAGTTCACCCCTCCACTTT.

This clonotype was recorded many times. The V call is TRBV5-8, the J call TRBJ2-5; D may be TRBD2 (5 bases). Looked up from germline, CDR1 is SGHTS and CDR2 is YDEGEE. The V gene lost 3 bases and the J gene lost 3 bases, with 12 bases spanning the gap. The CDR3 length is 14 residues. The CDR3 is CASSSWTGKETQYF. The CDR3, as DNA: TGTGCCAGCAGCTCATGGACCGGGAAAGAGACCCAGTACTTC.

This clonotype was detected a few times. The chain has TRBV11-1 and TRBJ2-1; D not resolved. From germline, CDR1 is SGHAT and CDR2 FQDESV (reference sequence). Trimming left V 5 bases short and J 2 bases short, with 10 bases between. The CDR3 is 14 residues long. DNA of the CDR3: TGTGCCAGCAGCCTGGATAACACCTACAATGAGCAGTTCTTC. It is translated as CASSLDNTYNEQFF.